This TCR beta chain originates from a study of blood T cells in healthy people across ages. V was clipped by 6 bases and J by 6 bases, with 12 bases between them. CDR3 length: 11 residues. Germline V gene data show CDR1 as DFQATT and CDR2 as SNEGSKA (reference sequence). It was with a sample-barcoded 5' primer and a J-beta primer mix that a second PCR of about 7 to 12 cycles was run. TCRdb reprocessed the 5' RACE reads via MiXCR and lists one record per CDR3 protein. The sample includes around 710,000 distinct CDR3 sequences, 35% to 45% of them seen just once. This clonotype showed up many times. This receptor was taken from a woman aged 60-75 years in good health. Sequencing was done on a sample of blood. The gene calls are TRBV20-1 and TRBJ2-7, with D maybe TRBD2 (6 bases). The CDR3 reads CSARTGVEQYF. CDR3 nucleotides: TGCAGTGCACGAACGGGGGTCGAGCAGTACTTC.